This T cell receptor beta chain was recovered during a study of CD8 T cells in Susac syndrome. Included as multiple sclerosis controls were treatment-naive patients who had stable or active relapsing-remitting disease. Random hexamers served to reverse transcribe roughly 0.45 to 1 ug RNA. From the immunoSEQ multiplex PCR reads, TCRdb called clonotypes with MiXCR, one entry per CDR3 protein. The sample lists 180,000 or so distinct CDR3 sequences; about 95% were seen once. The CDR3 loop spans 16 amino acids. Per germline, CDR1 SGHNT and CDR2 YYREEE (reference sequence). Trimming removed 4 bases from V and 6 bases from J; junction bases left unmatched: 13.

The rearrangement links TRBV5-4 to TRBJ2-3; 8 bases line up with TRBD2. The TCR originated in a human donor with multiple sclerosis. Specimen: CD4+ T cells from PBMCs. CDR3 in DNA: TGTGCCAGCAGCGGTGCTTTAGCGGGGCTCAAGGATACGCAGTATTTT. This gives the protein CASSGALAGLKDTQYF.